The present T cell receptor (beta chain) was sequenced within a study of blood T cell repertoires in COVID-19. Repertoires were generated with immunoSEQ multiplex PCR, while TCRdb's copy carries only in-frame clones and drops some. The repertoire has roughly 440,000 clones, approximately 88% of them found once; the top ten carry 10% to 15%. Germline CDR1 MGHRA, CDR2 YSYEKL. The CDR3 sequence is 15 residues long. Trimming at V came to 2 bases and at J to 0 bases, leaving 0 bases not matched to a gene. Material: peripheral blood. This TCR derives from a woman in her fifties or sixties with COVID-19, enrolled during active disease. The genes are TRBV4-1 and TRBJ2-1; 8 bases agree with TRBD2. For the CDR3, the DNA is TGCGCCAGCAGCCAAAGCGGGAGCTCCTACAATGAGCAGTTCTTC. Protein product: CASSQSGSSYNEQFF.